The clone carrying this TCR beta chain was observed a few times. This record comes from a study of blood T cells in healthy people across ages. For the second PCR, which ran for roughly 7 to 11 cycles, a sample-barcoded 5' primer and a J-beta primer mix were used. In TCRdb, the 5' RACE reads were re-called with MiXCR into one record per CDR3 protein. Of roughly 1.7 million distinct CDR3 sequences in the sample, roughly 30% were seen once. The CDR3 has 14 amino acids. Germline values: CDR1 DFQATT, CDR2 SNEGSKA (reference sequence). Trimming shortened V by 0 bases and J by 5 bases, and 13 bases separated the two germline ends.

Material for sequencing was blood. The chain has TRBV20-1 and TRBJ1-1; D uncertain. The source is a woman in her twenties or thirties in good health. This CDR3 is CSARDWARGTEAFF. The CDR3 DNA sequence: TGCAGTGCTAGAGATTGGGCCCGAGGGACTGAAGCTTTCTTT.